These 9 T cell receptor beta chains share one sample of origin, sequenced in a study of molecular identifiers for immune sequencing clone quantification. TCRdb reprocessed the PCR reads via MiXCR and lists one record per CDR3 protein. The table records 80,000 to 130,000 distinct CDR3 sequences, roughly 38% of them present only once. The specimen was naive CD8+ T cells from blood, with Jurkat cell RNA spiked in. The subset denotes: FACS-sorted CD8+CD4-CCR7+CD45RA+ naive T cells. These receptors originate from a human donor in good health. Some libraries in this study had Jurkat cell RNA spiked in.

For this clonotype: This CDR3 fails to terminate in the conserved phenylalanine or tryptophan, so it likely reflects a read error. The V call is TRBV11-2, the J call TRBJ2-5; no definite D call. Trimming removed 1 base at V and 4 bases at J, with 7 bases between. The CDR3 is 13 amino acids. Germline assignment: CDR1 SGHAT and CDR2 FQNNGV. The CDR3 loop reads CASSLATGETQYI. The CDR3 DNA reads as TGTGCCAGCAGCTTAGCCACCGGAGAGACCCAGTACATC.

The chain is built from TRBV29-1 and TRBJ2-3; TRBD2 aligns across 14 bases. V lost 1 base and J lost 6; bases outside the gene matches: 9. CDR1 is SQVTM, CDR2 ANQGSEA, per germline. The CDR3 is made up of 17 amino acids. CDR3 nucleotides: TGCAGCGTTGAAGCTCCGGGACTAGCGGGAGATCGTGATACGCAGTATTTT. Translation: CSVEAPGLAGDRDTQYF.

This sequence joins TRBV7-3 and TRBJ2-3; 9 bases are a match to TRBD2. The V gene end was trimmed by 3 bases and the J gene end by 0 bases; junction bases not matched to a gene: 1. The CDR3 contains 15 residues. The germline V gene encodes CDR1 SGHTA and CDR2 FQGTGA. The CDR3: CASSFSGGSTDTQYF. The DNA for the CDR3 is TGTGCCAGCAGCTTTAGCGGGGGTAGCACAGATACGCAGTATTTT. Variable domain in full (rest from reference TRBV7-3 and TRBJ2-3): GAGVSQTPSNKVTEKGKYVELRCDPISGHTALYWYRQSLGQGPEFLIYFQGTGAADDSGLPNDRFFAVRPEGSVSTLKIQRTERGDSAVYLCASSFSGGSTDTQYFGPGTRLTVL.

This clonotype showed up many times. The chain joins TRBV27 to TRBJ1-6; D gene unclear. V lost 7 bases and J lost 7, with 11 bases in between. The CDR3 has 13 amino acids. The germline CDR1 and CDR2 sequences are MNHEY and SMNVEV (reference sequence). In nucleotides, the CDR3 is TGTGCCAGCATGGAAAGAATCAATTCACCCCTCCACTTT. Amino acid sequence: CASMERINSPLHF.

This clonotype was counted at least ten times. V and J are TRBV7-3 and TRBJ2-1; 10 bases are shared with TRBD2. CDR1 and CDR2 (germline): SGHTA, FQGTGA. Trimming at V came to 5 bases and at J to 5 bases, leaving 6 bases not matched to a gene. This CDR3 contains 15 residues. The CDR3 spells CASSLSGRDDNEQFF. The CDR3 DNA reads TGTGCCAGCAGCCTCAGCGGGAGGGACGACAATGAGCAGTTCTTC.

This sequence joins TRBV10-3 and TRBJ2-7; D tentatively fits TRBD1 or TRBD2 (6 bases each). Germline V gene data show CDR1 as ENHRY and CDR2 as SYGVKD. The germline V and J ends were trimmed by 0 bases and 4 bases, with 13 bases remaining between them. CDR3 length: 15 residues. The CDR3 DNA is TGTGCCATCAGTGAGTCGATCGGGGGCGAGTACGAGCAGTACTTC. This sequence encodes CAISESIGGEYEQYF.

This clonotype has more than one count but fewer than ten. The chain carries TRBV6-5 and TRBJ1-4; TRBD1 matches 7 bases. Looked up from germline, CDR1 is MNHEY and CDR2 is SVGAGI. Trimming cost V 5 bases and J 4 bases; bases outside gene matches: 10. CDR3 length: 16 residues. CDR3 loop: CASSRSTGQYNEKLFF. For the CDR3, the DNA is TGTGCCAGCAGTCGTTCAACGGGACAGTATAATGAAAAACTGTTTTTT.

In its sample, this clonotype was seen once. A much larger clone is a single base away; this may be a read error. The CDR3 DNA reads as TGCAGCGTTCTTCGGAACCGCGAGCAGCACTTC. The encoded protein is CSVLRNREQHF. The chain is built from TRBV29-1 and TRBJ2-7, with no clear D. Germline V gives CDR1 SQVTM, CDR2 ANQGSEA. The CDR3 runs to 11 residues.

The V gene is TRBV10-2, the J gene TRBJ2-3; no definite D call. The germline V and J ends were trimmed by 11 bases and 0 bases, with 12 bases remaining between them. This CDR3 has 13 amino acids. Germline assignment: CDR1 WSHSY and CDR2 SAAADI. The CDR3 loop is CACYWGSTDTQYF. Written as DNA, the CDR3 is TGCGCCTGCTATTGGGGTAGCACAGATACGCAGTATTTT.